These 19 T cell receptor beta chains were all obtained from the same sample, sequenced in a study of cytomegalovirus exposure and HLA in healthy donors. 13 Jbeta primers and 60 Vbeta primers were used for the PCR. Measured with immunoSEQ multiplex PCR; TCRdb has only the in-frame clones, and not every one. This sample carries roughly 180,000 clones, 80% to 85% of them seen once, and the ten largest clones take around 2%. Sequencing was carried out using PBMCs. These receptors were taken from a woman younger than 30 in good health and CMV-seropositive.

The chain links TRBV21-1 to TRBJ2-5; TRBD2, as called in the table, went unchecked against the DNA. TRBV21-1 is annotated as a pseudogene. The CDR3 has 23 residues. CDR3 loop: CASSKQAGWGLAGARGRGETQYF. CDR3 bases: TGTGCCAGCAGCAAACAAGCTGGCTGGGGACTAGCGGGGGCCCGGGGGAGGGGGGAGACCCAGTACTTC.

The chain joins TRBV11-1 to TRBJ1-5; D might be TRBD1 (6 bases). The germline V gene has CDR1 SGHAT and CDR2 FQDESV (reference sequence). The CDR3 consists of 17 residues. Trimming cost V 8 bases and J 2 bases, with 22 bases left between them. Written as DNA, the CDR3 is TGTGCCAGCGGGATACCGAACAGGGTAAGATGCAATCAGCCCCAGCATTTT. Protein product: CASGIPNRVRCNQPQHF.

The chain joins TRBV11-3 to TRBJ2-7; 10 bases are a match to TRBD2. The CDR3 has 15 residues. Trimming at V came to 5 bases and at J to 4 bases, leaving 8 bases not matched to a gene. From germline, CDR1 is SGHNT and CDR2 YENEEA. CDR3 DNA sequence: TGTGCCAGCAGCGTCAGCGGGGGGGCCAGATACGAGCAGTACTTC. It is translated as CASSVSGGARYEQYF.

The rearrangement links TRBV6-5 to TRBJ1-1; D remains unclear. CDR1 is MNHEY and CDR2 is SVGAGI in the germline V gene. CDR3 length equals 15 residues. V was cut by 4 bases and J by 3 bases, with 15 bases left in between. CDR3 sequence reads: CASSLGSIYDTEAFF. In DNA form, the CDR3 reads TGTGCCAGCAGTTTGGGCTCTATCTATGACACTGAAGCTTTCTTT.

The chain recombines TRBV29-1 with TRBJ2-3, with 11 positions matching TRBD2. The germline V gene has CDR1 SQVTM and CDR2 ANQGSEA. The CDR3 runs to 14 residues. The V gene end was trimmed by 6 bases and the J gene end by 3 bases; junction bases not matched to a gene: 5. The CDR3, as DNA: TGCAGCGTGACGACTAGCGGGGCTACAGATACGCAGTATTTT. Its translation: CSVTTSGATDTQYF.

The chain recombines TRBV30 with TRBJ2-5, with 11 nucleotides matching TRBD2. V was clipped by 2 bases and J by 8 bases; unmatched bases: 10. CDR3 length: 15 residues. Germline V lookup: CDR1 GTSNPN, CDR2 SVGIG (reference sequence). CDR3 residues: CAWSRLAGRLDTQYF. The DNA of the CDR3 is TGTGCCTGGAGTCGACTAGCGGGGCGCCTGGATACCCAGTACTTC.

This clone has a handful of counts. This chain joins TRBV30 and TRBJ1-2; TRBD1 matches at 7 bases. The CDR3 length is 16 residues. The V gene's germline CDR1 is GTSNPN and CDR2 SVGIG (reference sequence). The ends lost 4 bases at V and 5 bases at J; junction bases unmatched: 16. CDR3: CAWMIQRQGGRYGYTF. The CDR3 nucleotides read TGTGCCTGGATGATCCAGAGACAGGGCGGCCGATATGGCTACACCTTC.

The gene calls are TRBV11-3 and TRBJ1-1; D gene uncertain. The CDR3 consists of 17 residues. CDR1 is SGHNT, CDR2 YENEEA, per germline. V was trimmed by 4 bases and J by 4 bases, leaving 22 bases between them. In DNA, the CDR3 is TGTGCCAGCAGCTCCCAAGGGAGGCGTCTTCGTGGCACTGAAGCTTTCTTT. It encodes CASSSQGRRLRGTEAFF.

CDR3 nucleotide sequence: TGTGCCAGCAGCTCCGGAGGGCTAGGGACCGGGGAGCTGTTTTTT. It yields the protein CASSSGGLGTGELFF. The rearrangement uses TRBV9 and TRBJ2-2; possible D gene TRBD2, 6 bases. The CDR3 contains 15 residues. Trimming took off 4 bases at V and 5 bases at J, with 15 bases between the two ends. Germline lookup yields CDR1 SGDLS and CDR2 YYNGEE.

Concerning this clone itself: Because it lacks the conserved phenylalanine or tryptophan at the end, this CDR3 is likely a read error. This chain uses TRBV7-9 with TRBJ1-2; 7 bases are shared with TRBD1. The J segment lost 2 bases and the V segment lost 5 bases, leaving 5 bases of the junction unmatched. The CDR3 covers 14 residues. The germline gives CDR1 SEHNR, CDR2 FQNEAQ (reference sequence). The CDR3 loop reads CASSAQGTNYGYTL. DNA of the CDR3: TGTGCCAGCAGCGCACAGGGGACCAACTATGGCTACACCCTC.

The rearrangement joins TRBV5-1 to TRBJ2-5; D possibly corresponds to TRBD2 (5 bases). The length of the CDR3 is 13 residues. The germline V gene encodes CDR1 SGHRS and CDR2 YFSETQ. Trimming cost V 2 bases and J 2 bases, with 7 bases left between them. The CDR3 coding sequence is TGCGCCAGCAGCTTACTAGGGCAAGAGACCCAGTACTTC. It yields the protein CASSLLGQETQYF.

The CDR3 DNA sequence: TGTGCCAGCAGCGTAGAGGGACTACCACAAGAGACCCAGTACTTC. Amino acid sequence: CASSVEGLPQETQYF. This chain links TRBV9 with TRBJ2-5, with 7 bases identical to TRBD2. V trimming: 0 bases; J trimming: 2 bases; junction bases outside the gene matches: 4. The CDR3 spans 15 residues. Germline loops: CDR1 SGDLS, CDR2 YYNGEE.

V is TRBV2 and J is TRBJ2-6, with 7 positions matching TRBD1. The germline gives CDR1 SNHLY, CDR2 FYNNEI. CDR3 length: 16 amino acids. Trimming removed 2 bases from V and 5 bases from J; junction bases left unmatched: 6. CDR3 bases: TGTGCCAGCAGTGAAAGGCCAGGGGGTTGGGCCAACGTCCTGACTTTC. This gives the protein CASSERPGGWANVLTF.

The chain combines TRBV11-3 with TRBJ2-3; TRBD2 is a possible D gene (5 bases). The CDR3 is 14 amino acids. Deletions cut 3 bases from V and 6 bases from J, with 13 bases between. Germline CDR1 and CDR2: SGHNT and YENEEA. In nucleotides, the CDR3 is TGTGCCAGCAGCTTCTCGGGGTCCGCGGATACGCAGTATTTT. Protein sequence: CASSFSGSADTQYF.

This rearrangement joins TRBV30 to TRBJ2-1; D is unresolved. CDR1 and CDR2 (germline): GTSNPN, SVGIG (reference sequence). V lost 0 bases to trimming and J lost 0 bases, with 6 bases between them. This CDR3 spans 14 amino acids. CDR3 sequence reads: CAWSVQSSYNEQFF. CDR3 DNA: TGTGCCTGGAGTGTTCAGTCCTCCTACAATGAGCAGTTCTTC. Based on the CDR3 plus reference TRBV30 and TRBJ2-1, the full variable domain is SQTIHQWPATLVQPVGSPLSLECTVEGTSNPNLYWYRQAAGRGLQLLFYSVGIGQISSEVPQNLSASRPQDRQFILSSKKLLLSDSGFYLCAWSVQSSYNEQFFGPGTRLTVL.

The V and J genes are TRBV27 and TRBJ1-1, with 11 nucleotides matching TRBD1. The junction had 8 bases not matched to a gene; V was cut back by 5 bases and J by 9 bases. This CDR3 is built from 14 residues. The V gene's germline CDR1 is MNHEY and CDR2 SMNVEV (reference sequence). CDR3 residues: CASSTGQGVTQAFF. CDR3 nucleotide sequence: TGTGCCAGCAGTACGGGACAGGGGGTTACCCAAGCTTTCTTT.

The V gene is TRBV10-1, the J gene TRBJ2-2; TRBD1 is a possible D gene (5 bases). The CDR3 consists of 14 residues. CDR1 is WNHNN, CDR2 SYGVQD, per germline (reference sequence). Trimming stripped 6 bases from V and 2 bases from J, with 10 bases between. The CDR3 loop reads CASREGVNTGELFF. The DNA of the CDR3 is TGCGCCAGCAGGGAAGGGGTTAACACCGGGGAGCTGTTTTTT.

The V gene is TRBV7-9, the J gene TRBJ1-2; 7 nucleotides agree with TRBD1. The trim removed 3 bases at V and 8 bases at J, leaving 3 bases unmatched. Germline V lookup: CDR1 SEHNR, CDR2 FQNEAQ (reference sequence). There are 12 residues in the CDR3. The CDR3 bases are TGTGCCAGCAGCTTTACAGGGGAGGGCTACACCTTC. It is translated as CASSFTGEGYTF.

This chain joins TRBV9 and TRBJ2-2; 9 bases agree with TRBD1. The CDR3 extends over 16 amino acids. Per germline, CDR1 SGDLS and CDR2 YYNGEE. The J segment lost 3 bases and the V segment lost 3 bases, leaving 6 bases of the junction unmatched. Here the CDR3 reads CASSATGGLHTGELFF. DNA for the CDR3: TGTGCCAGCAGCGCCACAGGGGGCTTACACACCGGGGAGCTGTTTTTT.